These 18 T cell receptor beta chains were sequenced from one sample in a study of T cell responses to AZD1222 COVID-19 vaccine. Only in-frame clones appear in the TCRdb table, and some are missing; sequencing was by immunoSEQ multiplex PCR. The table lists about 130,000 clones, 80% to 95% of them singletons. The sequencing used peripheral blood, collected 28 days after the second AZD1222 dose. Receptors originate from an adult who received the AZD1222 COVID-19 vaccine.

In its sample, this clone was seen once. The chain has TRBV7-2 and TRBJ1-2; D might be TRBD1 (5 bases). The CDR3 is made up of 15 amino acids. Germline V gene sequence: CDR1 SGHTA, CDR2 FQGNSA. V lost 5 bases, J lost 8 bases, and 21 bases lay in between. Written as DNA, the CDR3 is TGTGCCAGCAGCCCCGAGGGGAGGGACCCCTTAGGCTACACCTTC. This encodes CASSPEGRDPLGYTF.

This clone was seen once. The chain recombines TRBV2 with TRBJ2-5; D is undetermined. The CDR3 sequence is 13 residues long. Deletions cut 6 bases from V and 1 base from J, with 9 bases between. Looked up from germline, CDR1 is SNHLY and CDR2 is FYNNEI. CDR3 region: CASRGSTQETQYF. The CDR3 DNA reads as TGTGCCAGCAGAGGTAGTACCCAAGAGACCCAGTACTTC.

In nucleotides, the CDR3 is TGTGCCAGCAGTGACGGGGGCCCCTACGAGCAGTACTTC. It translates to CASSDGGPYEQYF. This sequence joins TRBV6-1 and TRBJ2-7; possibly TRBD1 or TRBD2 for D (6 bases each). Germline V gene lookup returns CDR1 MNHNS and CDR2 SASEGT. The V end was cut by 3 bases, the J end by 2 bases, with 8 bases between. There are 13 residues in the CDR3.

The chain has TRBV5-8 and TRBJ2-3; 7 nucleotides match TRBD1. Looked up from germline, CDR1 is SGHTS and CDR2 is YDEGEE. The CDR3 is 16 residues long. V trimming: 0 bases; J trimming: 4 bases; junction bases outside the gene matches: 8. CDR3 residues: CASSLATGEVSDTQYF. CDR3 coding DNA: TGTGCCAGCAGCTTGGCCACAGGGGAAGTTTCAGATACGCAGTATTTT.

The V gene is TRBV15, the J gene TRBJ2-4; a possible D gene is TRBD2 (6 bases). V shed 3 bases and J shed 7 bases, with 16 bases lying between them. The CDR3 runs 15 residues. Germline CDR1 and CDR2: LNHNV and YYDKDF (reference sequence). CDR3 sequence (DNA): TGTGCCACCAGCAGTGGGAGGAGGGAAGGGAACATTCAGTACTTC. Its translation: CATSSGRREGNIQYF.

This clone was observed once. The chain links TRBV19 to TRBJ2-3; no reliable D call. The CDR3 contains 13 residues. Trimming cost V 5 bases and J 2 bases, with 8 bases left between them. Germline CDR1 is LNHDA and CDR2 is SQIVND (reference sequence). The CDR3 loop is CASSPPNTDTQYF. CDR3 DNA sequence: TGTGCCAGTAGTCCCCCCAACACAGATACGCAGTATTTT.

The chain has TRBV7-3 and TRBJ2-3; TRBD2 aligns across 8 bases. Germline CDR1 is SGHTA and CDR2 is FQGTGA. The CDR3 covers 16 residues. V lost 0 bases to trimming and J lost 2 bases; unmatched junction nucleotides: 4. CDR3 in amino acids: CASSLTVGGVTDTQYF. The CDR3 region has the DNA TGTGCCAGCAGCTTAACTGTCGGGGGGGTCACAGATACGCAGTATTTT.

This chain connects TRBV2 to TRBJ2-5; 8 bases align to TRBD2. The CDR3 runs to 14 residues. Per germline, CDR1 SNHLY and CDR2 FYNNEI. Trimming at V came to 8 bases and at J to 1 base, leaving 6 bases not matched to a gene. In DNA form, the CDR3 reads TGTGCCAGCTCATTCAGCGGGGGCCAAGAGACCCAGTACTTC. This gives the protein CASSFSGGQETQYF. Supplemented by reference TRBV2 and TRBJ2-5, the full variable domain reads EPEVTQTPSHQVTQMGQEVILRCVPISNHLYFYWYRQILGQKVEFLVSFYNNEISEKSEIFDDQFSVERPDGSNFTLKIRSTKLEDSAMYFCASSFSGGQETQYFGPGTRLLVL.

V gene TRBV30 combines with J gene TRBJ2-3; the match to TRBD2 covers 10 bases. The J segment lost 2 bases and the V segment lost 7 bases, leaving 6 bases of the junction unmatched. CDR1 and CDR2 (germline): GTSNPN, SVGIG (reference sequence). The CDR3 runs to 14 residues. The chain's CDR3 is CASPLAGNTDTQYF. The CDR3 bases are TGTGCCTCTCCACTAGCGGGGAACACAGATACGCAGTATTTT.

V usage is TRBV7-9 and J usage is TRBJ2-4; 11 nucleotides line up with TRBD1. V shed 4 bases, J shed 3 bases, and the junction held 5 bases outside the gene matches. The germline gives CDR1 SEHNR, CDR2 FQNEAQ (reference sequence). This CDR3 has 16 residues. The CDR3 reads CASSSGQGDGKNIQYF. The CDR3 nucleotides are TGTGCCAGCAGCTCGGGACAGGGGGATGGCAAAAACATTCAGTACTTC.

The chain uses TRBV9 and TRBJ2-4; weak D call: TRBD1 (6 bases). Trimming shortened V by 3 bases and J by 1 base, and 14 bases separated the two germline ends. The CDR3 has 16 amino acids. Germline CDR1 and CDR2: SGDLS and YYNGEE. The CDR3 nucleotides are TGTGCCAGCAGCGGGGGGCAGGGTCGGGCCAAAAACATTCAGTACTTC. It translates to CASSGGQGRAKNIQYF.

The J gene is TRBJ1-1, the V gene TRBV28; D call uncertain. This CDR3 spans 15 amino acids. The V end was cut by 5 bases, the J end by 1 base, with 14 bases between. Germline V lookup: CDR1 MDHEN, CDR2 SYDVKM. CDR3 loop: CASSPPGDSNTEAFF. The DNA for the CDR3 is TGTGCCAGCAGTCCGCCCGGGGATTCGAACACTGAAGCTTTCTTT.

V and J are TRBV18 and TRBJ2-2, with D possibly TRBD1 on 6 matching bases. This CDR3 comprises 16 residues. V was clipped by 2 bases and J by 5 bases, with 15 bases between them. The germline V gene has CDR1 KGHSH and CDR2 LQKENI. The CDR3 DNA follows: TGTGCCAGCTCACCAGGGTCGACAGGCGGAACCGGGGAGCTGTTTTTT. This sequence encodes CASSPGSTGGTGELFF.

V gene TRBV25-1 combines with J gene TRBJ2-1; possibly TRBD1 or TRBD2 for D (5 bases each). Germline V gene lookup returns CDR1 MGHDK and CDR2 SYGVNS. V was shortened by 4 bases and J by 9 bases, with 16 bases between the two germline ends. The CDR3 contains 14 residues. CDR3 coding DNA: TGTGCCAGCAGTGTGGGGGTTGACTCAGGTGAGCAGTTCTTC. Amino acid sequence: CASSVGVDSGEQFF.

The genes are TRBV30 and TRBJ2-3; TRBD1 aligns across 10 bases. CDR3 size: 15 residues. CDR1 is GTSNPN, CDR2 SVGIG, per germline (reference sequence). Unmatched junction bases numbered 4, after V lost 0 bases and J lost 4 bases. The CDR3 spells CAWSVLGQGPDTQYF. CDR3 coding DNA: TGTGCCTGGAGTGTACTGGGACAGGGGCCAGATACGCAGTATTTT.

The chain combines TRBV7-8 with TRBJ1-1; tentative D call: TRBD1 (5 bases). Germline V gene data show CDR1 as SGHVS and CDR2 as FQNEAQ. Trimming shortened V by 2 bases and J by 10 bases, and 17 bases separated the two germline ends. The CDR3 is 14 amino acids. Here the CDR3 DNA reads TGTGCCAGCAGCTTATCCTCCAGGGACGGAGCAGCTTTCTTT. Translated, it gives CASSLSSRDGAAFF.

The V and J genes are TRBV7-9 and TRBJ1-5; 8 bases line up with TRBD1. Germline CDR1 and CDR2: SEHNR and FQNEAQ (reference sequence). CDR3 length: 14 amino acids. V trimming: 5 bases; J trimming: 6 bases; junction bases outside the gene matches: 6. In DNA form, the CDR3 reads TGTGCCAGCAGCCCTGGACAGGGAGGTCAGCCCCAGCATTTT. Protein sequence: CASSPGQGGQPQHF. Together with reference TRBV7-9 and TRBJ1-5, the CDR3 gives the full variable domain: DTGVSQNPRHKITKRGQNVTFRCDPISEHNRLYWYRQTLGQGPEFLTYFQNEAQLEKSRLLSDRFSAERPKGSFSTLEIQRTEQGDSAMYLCASSPGQGGQPQHFGDGTRLSIL.

V usage is TRBV29-1 and J usage is TRBJ2-1; 8 bases are a match to TRBD1. Germline V gene data show CDR1 as SQVTM and CDR2 as ANQGSEA. Trimming removed 4 bases from V and 6 bases from J; junction bases left unmatched: 11. The CDR3 totals 15 residues. The CDR3 bases are TGCAGCGTTGTTCGGGCGACAGGGGCGGGCAATGAGCAGTTCTTC. Protein sequence: CSVVRATGAGNEQFF.